This record looks at one T cell receptor beta chain sequence and its context. These data come from a study of blood T cell repertoires in COVID-19. Study-level background: The analysed material was cDNA or gDNA that came from T cells, B-cell-depleted T cells, or PBMCs.

Sequencing was performed with immunoSEQ multiplex PCR; in TCRdb, only in-frame clones are kept and a portion is missing. In the table there are some 320,000 clones, 85% of which are singletons. The CDR3 length is 14 residues. Germline CDR1 and CDR2: LGHNA and YSLEER. The ends were cut back, 0 bases at V and 7 bases at J, with 7 bases in the middle. Sequenced input: PBMCs or T cells enriched from blood (not recorded which). The source is a woman aged 25 to 45 who had been exposed to COVID-19. V and J are TRBV4-3 and TRBJ1-6; D unclear. Here the CDR3 reads CASSQERWNSPLHF. The CDR3 DNA reads TGCGCCAGCAGCCAAGAACGGTGGAATTCACCCCTCCACTTT.